This T cell receptor beta chain was recorded in a study of T cells after yellow fever vaccination. There are a few counts of this clonotype. MiXCR, applied by TCRdb to the 5' RACE reads, yields one record per CDR3 protein. The sample comprises 300,000 to 400,000 distinct CDR3 sequences, around 10% of which are singletons, and about 3% rests with the top ten. This CDR3 has 16 residues. The V and J ends lost 6 bases and 5 bases respectively, with 23 bases between them. Per germline, CDR1 KGHSH and CDR2 LQKENI. The sample in question was CD4+ T cells sorted from PBMCs, obtained 45 days after the yellow fever booster vaccination. The receptor was isolated from a man aged 18 to 29 who received the YFV17D yellow fever vaccine. The V and J genes are TRBV18 and TRBJ2-7; D is possibly TRBD2 (7 bases). The CDR3, as DNA: TGTGCCAGCTCCCTGTGGGAGGGACAAAGTAGGCACGAGCAGTACTTC. Translated, it gives CASSLWEGQSRHEQYF.